These 27 T cell receptor beta chains share one sample of origin, sequenced in a study of tumor-infiltrating lymphocytes in primary liver carcinoma. Priming with a constant-region primer yielded TCR beta cDNA from about 510 ng total RNA. TCR beta libraries came from three nested multiplex PCR rounds using slightly modified ARM-PCR. PCR rounds one and two used TRBV1-TRBV30 forward primers with a C-beta reverse primer for 10 cycles each. TCRdb itself ran the multiplex PCR reads through MiXCR, one entry per CDR3 protein. The sample includes 180,000 or so distinct CDR3 sequences, less than 65% of them seen just once. It was unsorted whole blood that yielded blood RNA, and germline DNA was also extracted. Source material: peripheral blood. All receptors come from a man aged 40-50 years with primary liver carcinoma and hepatitis B virus infection.

This clonotype has just a few counts. The chain links TRBV6-1 to TRBJ2-1, with unresolved D. Germline V gene sequence: CDR1 MNHNS, CDR2 SASEGT. The CDR3 extends over 13 amino acids. The V gene lost 6 bases and the J gene lost 4 bases, with 10 bases spanning the gap. CDR3 residues: CASRLEQYNEQFF. In nucleotides, the CDR3 is TGTGCCAGCAGGCTCGAACAGTACAATGAGCAGTTCTTC.

Comment on this clonotype: No conserved phenylalanine or tryptophan is present at the end of the CDR3, so a read error is the likely explanation. The chain is built from TRBV25-1 and TRBJ2-5; weak D call: TRBD2 (6 bases). V lost 11 bases and J 3 bases, leaving 19 bases between the germline ends. This CDR3 contains 14 residues. Germline lookup yields CDR1 MGHDK and CDR2 SYGVNS. The CDR3 here is CAASRRGGEETQYI. The CDR3 region has the DNA TGTGCCGCTTCCCGGCGGGGTGGGGAAGAGACCCAGTACATC.

This clonotype was counted between two and nine times. V and J are TRBV12-3 or TRBV12-4 and TRBJ2-4; D unresolved. V was pared by 2 bases and J by 0 bases, with 5 bases between. This CDR3 region has 14 residues. DNA for the CDR3: TGTGCCAGCAGTTTATCCAGAGCCAAAAACATTCAGTACTTC. Translating gives CASSLSRAKNIQYF.

The table lists this clonotype with a few counts. The chain has TRBV12-3 or TRBV12-4 and TRBJ2-1; D may correspond to TRBD1 or TRBD2 (6 bases each). This CDR3 region has 14 residues. Trimming cost V 2 bases and J 5 bases, with 10 bases left between them. CDR3 sequence reads: CASSLTGAHNEQFF. The CDR3 DNA is TGTGCCAGCAGTTTAACGGGGGCCCACAATGAGCAGTTCTTC.

Turning to this clonotype: Germline is not matched at one junction end, which may reflect a read error. CDR3 bases: TGCGCCAGCAGCTTAGCAGGTCGGGGGATAGATACGCAGTATTTT. It is translated as CASSLAGRGIDTQYF. The rearrangement uses TRBV11-2 and TRBJ2-3; D possibly corresponds to TRBD2 (6 bases). Germline V gene data show CDR1 as SGHAT and CDR2 as FQNNGV. The CDR3 consists of 15 residues.

V usage is TRBV11-2 and J usage is TRBJ2-7, with 7 bases matching TRBD1. Trimming at V came to 5 bases and at J to 8 bases, leaving 15 bases not matched to a gene. The CDR3 loop spans 15 amino acids. Germline V lookup: CDR1 SGHAT, CDR2 FQNNGV. CDR3 DNA sequence: TGTGCCAGCAGCACGAATGGACAGGCGCTTGGCAAGCAGTACTTC. Translated: CASSTNGQALGKQYF.

On this clonotype itself: An end of the junction differs from the germline gene, which may be a read error. The genes are TRBV4-2 and TRBJ2-1; the match to TRBD2 covers 7 bases. The CDR3 length is 17 residues. CDR1 LGHNA and CDR2 YNFKEQ come from the germline V gene. In DNA form, the CDR3 reads TGTGCCGGCAGCCAAGCCCCGACTAGCCCCTCCTACAATGAGCAGTTCTTC. Amino acid sequence: CAGSQAPTSPSYNEQFF.

The chain links TRBV5-6 to TRBJ1-5; 10 bases are a match to TRBD1. CDR1 SGHDT and CDR2 YYEEEE come from the germline V gene. After removal of 3 bases from V and 4 bases from J, the junction contained 13 bases not matched to a gene. The CDR3 has 18 residues. The CDR3 nucleotides read TGTGCCAGCAGCTGGAGCCTTGCCGGGACAGGGGAAAATCAGCCCCAGCATTTT. This gives the protein CASSWSLAGTGENQPQHF.

This clonotype has a single count. A much larger clone sits a single nucleotide away, making a read error possible. The gene calls are TRBV5-6 and TRBJ2-2; D may be TRBD2 (5 bases). The CDR3 is 17 amino acids. In germline, CDR1 is SGHDT, CDR2 YYEEEE. With 6 bases removed from V and 1 base from J, the gap between germline ends came to 19 bases. This chain's CDR3 is CASNPGPRTLNTGELFF. The DNA of the CDR3 is TGTGCCAGCAACCCTGGTCCGCGGACTTTGAACACCGGGGAGCTGTTTTTT. The full variable domain, completed using reference TRBV5-6 and TRBJ2-2, is DAGVTQSPTHLIKTRGQQVTLRCSPKSGHDTVSWYQQALGQGPQFIFQYYEEEERQRGNFPDRFSGHQFPNYSSELNVNALLLGDSALYLCASNPGPRTLNTGELFFGEGSRLTVL.

This clonotype was counted between two and nine times. The V and J genes are TRBV12-3 or TRBV12-4 and TRBJ2-6; the D gene could be TRBD1 or TRBD2 (5 bases each). V gave up 7 bases and J gave up 0 bases, with 22 bases separating them. This CDR3 has 19 residues. The CDR3 reads CASTIGVGAIYSGANVLTF. The CDR3 nucleotides are TGTGCCAGCACTATAGGGGTCGGGGCGATATACTCTGGGGCCAACGTCCTGACTTTC.

The chain links TRBV6-5 to TRBJ2-7; 7 bases are shared with TRBD2. Germline V gives CDR1 MNHEY, CDR2 SVGAGI. J was trimmed by 4 bases and V by 5 bases; bases with no gene match: 11. This CDR3 comprises 15 residues. CDR3 residues: CASSVIRTSRYEQYF. DNA of the CDR3: TGTGCCAGCAGTGTAATCCGGACTAGTAGGTACGAGCAGTACTTC.

This clonotype was seen at least ten times. The rearrangement links TRBV11-2 to TRBJ2-7; D is perhaps TRBD1 (6 bases). V was pared by 11 bases and J by 0 bases, with 11 bases between. This CDR3 region has 12 residues. CDR1 SGHAT and CDR2 FQNNGV come from the germline V gene. This chain's CDR3 is CAVQGSSYEQYF. DNA for the CDR3: TGTGCCGTACAGGGAAGCTCCTACGAGCAGTACTTC. Supplemented by reference TRBV11-2 and TRBJ2-7, the full variable domain reads EAGVAQSPRYKIIEKRQSVAFWCNPISGHATLYWYQQILGQGPKLLIQFQNNGVVDDSQLPKDRFSAERLKGVDSTLKIQPAKLEDSAVYLCAVQGSSYEQYFGPGTRLTVT.

This clonotype has just a few counts. The junction differs from germline at one of its ends, possibly a read error. The V and J genes are TRBV12-3 or TRBV12-4 and TRBJ1-5; D is ambiguous. The CDR3 runs 12 residues. CDR3 coding DNA: TGTGCCAGCAGTCCCACAACAGACCCGAATTTTTTT. It translates to CASSPTTDPNFF.

The V call is TRBV5-5, the J call TRBJ2-3, with 9 bases lining up with TRBD2. The CDR3 runs 17 residues. CDR1 is SGHKS and CDR2 is YYEKEE in the germline V gene (reference sequence). J was trimmed by 4 bases and V by 1 base; bases with no gene match: 10. The DNA of the CDR3 is TGTGCCAGCAGCTTGTCCAGACTAGCGGTACTGTCAGATACGCAGTATTTT. This encodes CASSLSRLAVLSDTQYF.

This clonotype was counted a few times. V and J are TRBV5-1 and TRBJ2-5, with 9 nucleotides matching TRBD2. V was clipped by 7 bases and J by 3 bases; unmatched bases: 4. CDR3 length: 13 residues. Germline V gene lookup returns CDR1 SGHRS and CDR2 YFSETQ. The CDR3 protein is CASAVAGEETQYF. CDR3 coding DNA: TGCGCCAGCGCCGTAGCGGGAGAAGAGACCCAGTACTTC.

This clonotype was detected a few times. The chain is built from TRBV7-9 and TRBJ1-1, with D unclear. Germline V gives CDR1 SEHNR, CDR2 FQNEAQ (reference sequence). The length of the CDR3 is 14 residues. Trimming left V 1 base short and J 3 bases short, with 9 bases between. CDR3 loop: CASSLGWGDTEAFF. CDR3 in DNA: TGTGCCAGCAGCTTAGGGTGGGGAGACACTGAAGCTTTCTTT.

This clonotype was seen only a few times. This chain connects TRBV5-1 to TRBJ2-5, with D perhaps TRBD1 or TRBD2 (6 bases each). This CDR3 comprises 16 residues. The germline V gene has CDR1 SGHRS and CDR2 YFSETQ. The V end was cut by 3 bases, the J end by 3 bases, with 18 bases between. Here the CDR3 DNA reads TGCGCCAGCAGCTACCCGGCGGGACAACCCAAAGAGACCCAGTACTTC. Translating gives CASSYPAGQPKETQYF.

Comment on this clonotype: The junction departs from the called germline gene at one end, perhaps through a read error. This chain links TRBV7-9 with TRBJ2-2; no clear D. Germline-derived CDR1 and CDR2 are SEHNR and FQNEAQ (reference sequence). The CDR3 sequence is 14 residues long. The CDR3 sequence: CAGSPKGSTGELFF. The CDR3 DNA follows: TGTGCCGGCAGCCCAAAGGGAAGCACCGGGGAGCTGTTTTTT.

This clonotype was counted a few times. It may be a read error: a sequence one base away is much more abundant. The chain is built from TRBV11-2 and TRBJ2-3; D ambiguous. The germline V and J ends were trimmed by 2 bases and 1 base, with 13 bases remaining between them. CDR1 is SGHAT, CDR2 FQNNGV, per germline. The length of the CDR3 is 16 residues. DNA of the CDR3: TGTGCCAGCAGCTTAAGATCCAGGCCCGGCACAGATACGCAGTATTTT. It codes for CASSLRSRPGTDTQYF.

Remarks on this clonotype: The junction and the germline gene differ at one end; a read error may be behind it. The V gene is TRBV11-2, the J gene TRBJ1-6; 8 positions match TRBD1. CDR1 and CDR2 (germline): SGHAT, FQNNGV. The CDR3 has 15 amino acids. CDR3 nucleotides: TGTGCCAGCAAGTCCGCAGGGGGCTATAATTCACCTCTCCACTTT. Translating gives CASKSAGGYNSPLHF.

Regarding this clonotype: A read error may produce the germline difference seen at one junction end. The rearrangement joins TRBV11-3 to TRBJ2-7, with 14 bases that match TRBD2. The CDR3 is 16 amino acids. CDR1 SGHNT and CDR2 YENEEA come from the germline V gene. Here the CDR3 DNA reads TGCGCCGGCAGCCCAGGGACTAGCGGGAGTCATAGGGAGCAGTACTTC. It codes for CAGSPGTSGSHREQYF.

Concerning this clonotype itself: The CDR3 end shows no conserved phenylalanine or tryptophan, and so a read error is likely. Because the CDR3's place on the DNA is in doubt, the DNA is left out and the CDR3 is given as listed by TCRdb. The chain couples TRBV6-1 to TRBJ2-7. Both ends counted, the CDR3 spans 15 residues. Germline assignment: CDR1 MNHNS and CDR2 SASEGT. The chain's CDR3 is CASSRHGFESGEKYL.

J is TRBJ1-2 and V is TRBV7-9, with D perhaps matching TRBD1 (5 bases). V lost 4 bases to trimming and J lost 1 base, with 13 bases between them. The CDR3 contains 15 residues. Looked up from germline, CDR1 is SEHNR and CDR2 is FQNEAQ (reference sequence). The CDR3 DNA is TGTGCCAGCAGCTCAGACCTGGGGCGTAACTATGGCTACACCTTC. Protein: CASSSDLGRNYGYTF.

Note on this clonotype: An end of the junction does not agree with germline; a read error may underlie this. The V gene is TRBV11-2, the J gene TRBJ2-7, with D possibly being TRBD1 (5 bases). This CDR3 is 11 amino acids long. Germline CDR1 reads SGHAT; CDR2 reads FQNNGV. CDR3 amino acids: CASSLGVGQYF. The DNA for the CDR3 is TGTGCCAGCAGTTTAGGGGTCGGGCAGTACTTC.

This clonotype was counted at least ten times. As DNA, the CDR3 is TGCGCCAGCAGCCAAGTAGCGGCTAGCGGGAGCCTCTGGAATGAGCAGTTCTTC. Protein: CASSQVAASGSLWNEQFF. This chain joins TRBV4-1 and TRBJ2-1; 10 positions agree with TRBD2. This CDR3 comprises 18 residues. Trimming at V came to 1 base and at J to 7 bases, leaving 13 bases not matched to a gene. Germline V gene lookup returns CDR1 MGHRA and CDR2 YSYEKL.

In regard to this clonotype: A read error may produce the germline difference seen at one junction end. V is TRBV11-2 and J is TRBJ2-7; a weak D match, TRBD1 (6 bases). Germline loops: CDR1 SGHAT, CDR2 FQNNGV. The CDR3 runs to 16 residues. CDR3 nucleotides: TGTGCCTGCAGCTTAGGGGGTGGAGCTTCCGCCTACGAGCAGTACTTC. Translated: CACSLGGGASAYEQYF.

Comment on this clonotype: One end of the junction fails to match germline, which may point to a read error. The chain uses TRBV12-3 or TRBV12-4 and TRBJ1-1; 10 positions match TRBD1. The CDR3 extends over 12 amino acids. CDR3 DNA: TGTGTCAGCAGTTGGGGACAGGGGGAAGCTTTCTTT. Amino acid sequence: CVSSWGQGEAFF.